This T cell receptor (beta chain) emerged from a study of regulatory T cells in long-lasting Graves disease. This clonotype appeared many times. Losses at the gene ends were 3 bases for V and 5 bases for J; bases not matched to a gene: 9. This CDR3 region has 18 residues. Time point described: newly diagnosed GD, antithyroid drugs for less than 3 months. There was RNA extracted from PBMCs, and the TCR library was made from it. Researchers made TCR beta libraries by using iRepertoire HTBI primers and running Arm-PCR on CDR3 regions. In TCRdb, the multiplex PCR reads were re-called with MiXCR into one record per CDR3 protein. The sample yields 500,000 or so distinct CDR3 sequences, 14% seen once. Separately, the same data were catalogued under a study of T cells in Graves' hyperthyroidism and ophthalmopathy. Turning to that study: With a median lead of roughly 6.2 months before onset, the model predicted ophthalmopathy.

This chain connects TRBV12-3 or TRBV12-4 to TRBJ2-5, with 16 bases that match TRBD2. The sequenced sample was peripheral blood mononuclear cells (PBMCs), obtained at new diagnosis, from a patient treated with antithyroid drugs. This clonotype originated in a woman between 45 and 60 years old with Graves disease. CDR3 amino acids: CASSFGTSGRASRETQYF. The CDR3 DNA reads as TGTGCCAGCAGTTTTGGGACTAGCGGGAGGGCATCGCGGGAGACCCAGTACTTC.